The sample holds one count of the clone carrying this TCR beta chain. The sample originates from a study of T cell changes during pregnancy in multiple sclerosis. TCRdb's copy holds only in-frame clones and misses some; the assay was immunoSEQ multiplex PCR. The sample shows approximately 41,000 clones, around 90% of them seen only once. This sequence was found in a female donor in good health, enrolled as a control in a pregnancy study. The sample in question was CD4+ T cells from peripheral blood mononuclear cells, obtained in the second trimester of pregnancy.

Written as DNA, the CDR3 is TGTGCCAGCAGCCCCACCGGTAGCGGGGGGCGGACAGATACGCAGTATTTT. Its protein product is CASSPTGSGGRTDTQYF. V is TRBV7-6 and J is TRBJ2-3; 10 nucleotides line up with TRBD2. Looked up from germline, CDR1 is SGHVS and CDR2 is FNYEAQ. The CDR3 sequence is 17 residues long. With V trimmed by 5 bases and J by 3 bases, 11 bases remained unmatched.